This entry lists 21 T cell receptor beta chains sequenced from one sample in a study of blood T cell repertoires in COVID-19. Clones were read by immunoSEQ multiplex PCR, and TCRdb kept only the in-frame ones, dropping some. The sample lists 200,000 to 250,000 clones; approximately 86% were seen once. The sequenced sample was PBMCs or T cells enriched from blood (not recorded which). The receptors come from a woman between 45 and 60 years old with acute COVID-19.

The CDR3 coding sequence is TGTGCCAGCAGCCAATGGGGGCCCAAAAACATTCAGTACTTC. This sequence encodes CASSQWGPKNIQYF. The V call is TRBV3-1 (or the pseudogene TRBV3-2), the J call TRBJ2-4; weak D call: TRBD1 (6 bases). Per the germline V gene, CDR1 is LGHDT and CDR2 is YNNKEL (reference sequence). V was clipped by 2 bases and J by 2 bases, with 7 bases between them. The CDR3 runs 14 residues.

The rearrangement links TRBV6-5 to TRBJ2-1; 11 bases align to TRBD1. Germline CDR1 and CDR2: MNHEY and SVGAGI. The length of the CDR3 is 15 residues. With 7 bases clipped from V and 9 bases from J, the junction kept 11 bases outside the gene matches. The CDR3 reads CASIAGTGGLTEQFF. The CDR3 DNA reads TGTGCCAGCATCGCCGGGACAGGGGGTCTGACTGAGCAGTTCTTC.

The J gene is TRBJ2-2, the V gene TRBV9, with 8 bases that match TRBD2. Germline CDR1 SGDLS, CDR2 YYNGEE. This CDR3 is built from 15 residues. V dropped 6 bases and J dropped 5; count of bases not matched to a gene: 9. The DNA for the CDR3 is TGTGCCAGCAACGGACTAGCTGAAGGAACCGGGGAGCTGTTTTTT. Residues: CASNGLAEGTGELFF.

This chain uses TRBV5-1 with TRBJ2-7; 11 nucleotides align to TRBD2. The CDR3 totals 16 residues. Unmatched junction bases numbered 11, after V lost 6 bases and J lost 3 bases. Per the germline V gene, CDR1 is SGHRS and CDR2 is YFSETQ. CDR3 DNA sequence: TGCGCCAGCACAGATAATAGCGGGAGGGCCAACTACGAGCAGTACTTC. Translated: CASTDNSGRANYEQYF.

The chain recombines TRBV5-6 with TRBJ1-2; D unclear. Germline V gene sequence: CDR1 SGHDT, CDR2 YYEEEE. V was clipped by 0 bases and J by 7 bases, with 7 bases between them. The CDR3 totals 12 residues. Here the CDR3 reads CASSLDGSGYTF. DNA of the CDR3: TGTGCCAGCAGCTTGGACGGGAGTGGCTACACCTTC. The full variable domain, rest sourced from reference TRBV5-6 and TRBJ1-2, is DAGVTQSPTHLIKTRGQQVTLRCSPKSGHDTVSWYQQALGQGPQFIFQYYEEEERQRGNFPDRFSGHQFPNYSSELNVNALLLGDSALYLCASSLDGSGYTFGSGTRLTVV.

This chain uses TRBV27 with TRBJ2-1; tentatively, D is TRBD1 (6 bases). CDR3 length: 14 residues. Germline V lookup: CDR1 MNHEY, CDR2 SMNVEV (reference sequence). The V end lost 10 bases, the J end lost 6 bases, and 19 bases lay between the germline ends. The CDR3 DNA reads TGTGCCACTTCGGACAGTCGCTTTATCAATGAGCAGTTCTTC. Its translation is CATSDSRFINEQFF.

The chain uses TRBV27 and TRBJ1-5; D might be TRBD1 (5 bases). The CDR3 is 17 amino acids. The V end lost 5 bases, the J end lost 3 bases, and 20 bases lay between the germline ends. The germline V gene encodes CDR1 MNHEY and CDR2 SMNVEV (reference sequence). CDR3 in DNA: TGTGCCAGCAGTGCGGCAAAACCGGTACAGGTCAATCAGCCCCAGCATTTT. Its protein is CASSAAKPVQVNQPQHF.

The CDR3 loop is CASTFSSSETQYF. The DNA of the CDR3 is TGTGCCAGCACCTTTTCTTCCTCGGAGACCCAGTACTTC. The chain recombines TRBV5-6 with TRBJ2-5; no reliable D call. The CDR3 covers 13 residues. The germline V and J ends were trimmed by 6 bases and 5 bases, with 14 bases remaining between them. The germline V gene encodes CDR1 SGHDT and CDR2 YYEEEE.

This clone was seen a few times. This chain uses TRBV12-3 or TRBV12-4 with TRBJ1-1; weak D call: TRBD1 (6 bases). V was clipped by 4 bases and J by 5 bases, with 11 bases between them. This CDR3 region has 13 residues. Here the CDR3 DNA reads TGTGCCAGCAGTTCACAGGGTAGAACTGAAGCTTTCTTT. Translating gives CASSSQGRTEAFF.

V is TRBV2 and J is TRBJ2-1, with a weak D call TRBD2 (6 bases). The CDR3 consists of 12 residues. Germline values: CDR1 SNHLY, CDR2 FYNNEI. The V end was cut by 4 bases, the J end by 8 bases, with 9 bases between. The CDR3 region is CASSGTGDEQFF. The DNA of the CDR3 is TGTGCCAGCAGTGGGACGGGAGATGAGCAGTTCTTC.

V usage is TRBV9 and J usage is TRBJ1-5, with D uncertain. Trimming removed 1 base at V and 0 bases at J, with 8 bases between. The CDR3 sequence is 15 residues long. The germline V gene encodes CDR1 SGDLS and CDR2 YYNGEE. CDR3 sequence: CASSVHGNSNQPQHF. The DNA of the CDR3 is TGTGCCAGCAGCGTACACGGTAATAGCAATCAGCCCCAGCATTTT. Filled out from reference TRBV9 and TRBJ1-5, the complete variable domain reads DSGVTQTPKHLITATGQRVTLRCSPRSGDLSVYWYQQSLDQGLQFLIQYYNGEERAKGNILERFSAQQFPDLHSELNLSSLELGDSALYFCASSVHGNSNQPQHFGDGTRLSIL.

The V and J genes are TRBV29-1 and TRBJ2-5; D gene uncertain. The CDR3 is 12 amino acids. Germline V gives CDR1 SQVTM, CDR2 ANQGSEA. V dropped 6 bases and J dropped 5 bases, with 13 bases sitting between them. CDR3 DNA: TGCAGCGTCACTACTTTCCCCGAGACCCAGTACTTC. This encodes CSVTTFPETQYF.

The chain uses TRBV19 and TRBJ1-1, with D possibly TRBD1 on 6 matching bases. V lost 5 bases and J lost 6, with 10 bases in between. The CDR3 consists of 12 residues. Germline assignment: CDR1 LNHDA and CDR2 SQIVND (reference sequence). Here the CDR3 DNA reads TGTGCCAGTAGTGCCGGACAGTCTGAAGCTTTCTTT. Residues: CASSAGQSEAFF.

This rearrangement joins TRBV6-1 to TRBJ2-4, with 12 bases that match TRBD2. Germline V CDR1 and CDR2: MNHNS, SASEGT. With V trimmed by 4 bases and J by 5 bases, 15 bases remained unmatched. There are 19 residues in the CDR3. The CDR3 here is CASSGTEATSGGVQNIQYF. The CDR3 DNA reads TGTGCCAGCAGTGGCACCGAAGCGACTAGCGGGGGTGTACAAAACATTCAGTACTTC.

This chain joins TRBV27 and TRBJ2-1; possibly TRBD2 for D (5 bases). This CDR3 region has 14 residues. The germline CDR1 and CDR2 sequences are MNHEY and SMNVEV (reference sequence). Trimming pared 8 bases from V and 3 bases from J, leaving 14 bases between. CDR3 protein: CASGLGDYYNEQFF. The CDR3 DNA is TGTGCCAGCGGACTTGGAGATTACTACAATGAGCAGTTCTTC.

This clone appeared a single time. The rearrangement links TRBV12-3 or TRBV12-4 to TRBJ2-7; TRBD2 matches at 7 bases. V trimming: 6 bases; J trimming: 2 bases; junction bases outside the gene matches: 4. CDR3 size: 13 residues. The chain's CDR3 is CASRPGLTYEQYF. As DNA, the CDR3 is TGTGCCAGCAGGCCGGGACTAACCTACGAGCAGTACTTC.

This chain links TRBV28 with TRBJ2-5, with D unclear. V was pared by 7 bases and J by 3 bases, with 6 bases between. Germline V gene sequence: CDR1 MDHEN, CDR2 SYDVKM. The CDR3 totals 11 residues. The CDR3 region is CASNIEETQYF. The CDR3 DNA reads TGTGCCAGCAACATCGAAGAGACCCAGTACTTC.

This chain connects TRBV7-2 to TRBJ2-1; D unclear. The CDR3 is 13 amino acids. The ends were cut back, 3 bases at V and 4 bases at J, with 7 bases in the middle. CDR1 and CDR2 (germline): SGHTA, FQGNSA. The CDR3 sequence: CASSFTVYNEQFF. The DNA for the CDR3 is TGTGCCAGCAGCTTCACGGTGTACAATGAGCAGTTCTTC.

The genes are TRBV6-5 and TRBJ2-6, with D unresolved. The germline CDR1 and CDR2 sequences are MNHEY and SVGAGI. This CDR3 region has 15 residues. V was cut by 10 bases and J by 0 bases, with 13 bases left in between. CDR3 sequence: CATQRAVSGANVLTF. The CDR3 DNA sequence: TGTGCCACCCAAAGAGCCGTCTCTGGGGCCAACGTCCTGACTTTC.

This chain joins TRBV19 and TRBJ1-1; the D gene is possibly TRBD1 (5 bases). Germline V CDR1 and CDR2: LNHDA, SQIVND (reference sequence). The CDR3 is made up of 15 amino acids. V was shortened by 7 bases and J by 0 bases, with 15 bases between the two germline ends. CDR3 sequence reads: CASTGTIPMNTEAFF. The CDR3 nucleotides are TGTGCCAGTACGGGGACTATACCAATGAACACTGAAGCTTTCTTT.

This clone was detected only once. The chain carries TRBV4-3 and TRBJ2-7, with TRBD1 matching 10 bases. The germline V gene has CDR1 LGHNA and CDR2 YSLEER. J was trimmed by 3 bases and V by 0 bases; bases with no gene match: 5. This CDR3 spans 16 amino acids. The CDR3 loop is CASSQDGGTGDYEQYF. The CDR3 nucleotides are TGCGCCAGCAGCCAAGATGGAGGGACAGGGGACTACGAGCAGTACTTC.